These 4 T cell receptor beta chains share one sample of origin, sequenced in a study of shared T cell receptors in the human thymus. The assay was immunoSEQ multiplex PCR, and TCRdb's table has in-frame clones only and misses some. The profile shows hundreds of thousands of clones, 87% of them singletons. These records were also assigned to another study, of human thymus T cells.

Sequenced sample: thymocytes. These receptors were taken from a boy under three years old with a congenital heart defect.

V gene TRBV18 combines with J gene TRBJ2-5, with D possibly TRBD2 on 5 matching bases. Germline assignment: CDR1 KGHSH and CDR2 LQKENI. The CDR3 has 17 amino acids. V dropped 3 bases and J dropped 5 bases, with 22 bases sitting between them. The CDR3 here is CASSPHAKAAMVETQYF. The CDR3 DNA follows: TGTGCCAGCTCACCCCATGCGAAAGCGGCCATGGTGGAGACCCAGTACTTC.

The rearrangement uses TRBV5-6 and TRBJ2-3; D perhaps matches TRBD1 (7 bases). CDR3 length equals 17 residues. CDR1 is SGHDT, CDR2 YYEEEE, per germline. V shed 0 bases and J shed 0 bases, with 14 bases lying between them. The CDR3 bases are TGTGCCAGCAGCTTGGCCGGGGGACAGCCGAGCACAGATACGCAGTATTTT. As protein: CASSLAGGQPSTDTQYF.

The CDR3 is CASSHGLPDQNTEAFF. Written as DNA, the CDR3 is TGTGCCAGCAGTCATGGACTTCCCGACCAGAACACTGAAGCTTTCTTT. The chain combines TRBV25-1 with TRBJ1-1; D is uncertain. Germline loops: CDR1 MGHDK, CDR2 SYGVNS. There are 16 residues in the CDR3. Trimming pared 5 bases from V and 1 base from J, leaving 17 bases between.

This clone was picked up a small number of times. V is TRBV6-6 and J is TRBJ2-5, with 7 bases fitting TRBD2. V lost 7 bases, J lost 5 bases, and 13 bases stayed unmatched. Germline V gene sequence: CDR1 MNHNY, CDR2 SVGAGI (reference sequence). This CDR3 is 15 amino acids long. The CDR3 DNA follows: TGTGCCAGCAATCCATGGAGACTAGCAGATGAGACCCAGTACTTC. Translated: CASNPWRLADETQYF.